The T cell receptor (beta chain) under discussion was sequenced for a study of T cell changes during pregnancy in multiple sclerosis (dated by TCRdb to between 2019 and 2020). A note on the overall study: In women with multiple sclerosis, the researchers looked at how the T cell repertoire shifted as pregnancy progressed.

This clone has a single count. The specificity of this receptor is unknown. Per-base quality was not reported, and no clone a single base away is much larger than it. V sheds 1 base and J sheds 5 bases, leaving 15 bases between their ends. The CDR3 spans 16 residues, from the cysteine through the phenylalanine. The CDR3 DNA has 48 bases and is translated from base 1. CDR1 MGHRA and CDR2 YSYEKL are derived from the germline V gene. Receptors were amplified or captured by the immunoSEQ multiplex PCR assay. As stored in TCRdb, this immuneACCESS dataset retains in-frame rearrangements with V and J assigned. A fraction of the clones does not appear; measured against another copy, unresolved V genes explain less than half of the discrepancy, and the remainder lacks a known reason. Present in this sample are over 60,000 clones, roughly 91% of which were seen just once. The top ten constitute roughly 0.7% of the sample.

Sequences were derived from peripheral blood, sampled in the third trimester of pregnancy. The source of this sequence is a female donor in good health, enrolled as a control in a pregnancy study. The chain is made from TRBV4-1 and TRBJ2-1, and the D gene may be TRBD2, 5 bases matching. The nucleotide sequence is given as TGCGCCAGCAGCCAAGTTCAGGCGGGCCCAAACAATGAGCAGTTCTTC. Its product reads: CASSQVQAGPNNEQFF.